A single T cell receptor beta chain is shown here with its context. This specimen comes from a study of cytomegalovirus exposure and HLA in healthy donors. This CDR3 is 14 amino acids long. The V end was cut by 5 bases, the J end by 1 base, with 9 bases between. CDR1 and CDR2 (germline): MNHEY, SMNVEV (reference sequence). 13 Jbeta primers and 60 Vbeta primers were used for the PCR. Generated by immunoSEQ multiplex PCR, the TCRdb table keeps only in-frame clones and is missing some. The sample records 120,000 to 150,000 clones, 60% to 80% being singletons. The chain carries TRBV27 and TRBJ1-3; D unclear. The sequenced material came from PBMCs. This receptor was obtained from a young woman in good health and CMV-seronegative. The CDR3 coding sequence is TGTGCCAGCAGTCTCCGGGAGTCTGGAAACACCATATATTTT. Translating it yields CASSLRESGNTIYF.